These 30 T cell receptor beta chains originate from one sample sequenced in a study of T cells in Graves' hyperthyroidism and ophthalmopathy. From RNA transcripts, TCR beta CDR3 regions were amplified. Researchers ran a first-round RT-PCR on the TCR CDR3 using the HTBI primer set. TCRdb reprocessed the multiplex PCR reads with MiXCR, giving one entry per CDR3 protein. The sample has fewer than 750,000 distinct CDR3 sequences; more than 12% are singletons. The sequencing sample was made of blood. Receptors originate from a woman in her forties or fifties with Graves' ophthalmopathy.

This clonotype was counted many times. Here the CDR3 reads CASSAGGPSTSYNEQFF. The CDR3 DNA follows: TGTGCCAGCAGCGCCGGGGGGCCATCCACCTCCTACAATGAGCAGTTCTTC. The chain is built from TRBV7-3 and TRBJ2-1; a possible D gene is TRBD2 (7 bases). The CDR3 consists of 17 residues. From germline, CDR1 is SGHTA and CDR2 FQGTGA. The V and J ends lost 5 bases and 0 bases respectively, with 17 bases between them.

This clonotype has ten or more counts. CDR3 region: CASSSTGTAYEQYF. DNA for the CDR3: TGTGCCAGCAGTTCCACCGGGACAGCATACGAGCAGTACTTC. V usage is TRBV12-3 or TRBV12-4 and J usage is TRBJ2-7; 7 bases are a match to TRBD1. V was clipped by 4 bases and J by 4 bases; unmatched bases: 7. The CDR3 is made up of 14 amino acids.

This clonotype showed up many times. The chain couples TRBV6-1 to TRBJ2-1; D is unclear. There are 12 residues in the CDR3. Germline CDR1 MNHNS, CDR2 SASEGT. V lost 8 bases and J 1 base, leaving 6 bases between the germline ends. CDR3 in amino acids: CASAESYNEQFF. CDR3 coding DNA: TGTGCCAGCGCAGAGTCCTACAATGAGCAGTTCTTC.

This clonotype has at least ten counts. This chain connects TRBV28 to TRBJ2-2, with TRBD2 matching over 12 bases. Germline trimming cut 10 bases from V and 0 bases from J; bases unmatched to any gene: 6. There are 16 residues in the CDR3. Germline CDR1 and CDR2: MDHEN and SYDVKM. The CDR3 nucleotides are TGTGCCACAAATGGACTAGCGGGATCGAACACCGGGGAGCTGTTTTTT. It encodes CATNGLAGSNTGELFF.

In this sample, this clonotype turned up many times. V is TRBV14 and J is TRBJ2-7, with TRBD2 matching over 13 bases. The CDR3 is made up of 16 amino acids. The V and J ends lost 0 bases and 6 bases, in that order; junction bases with no gene match: 5. CDR1 is SGHDN, CDR2 FVKESK, per germline. CDR3 bases: TGTGCCAGCAGCCAAGATTCGGGACTAGCGGGAACCGAGCAGTACTTC. This translates into CASSQDSGLAGTEQYF.

CDR3 loop: CAISESKGTIEQYF. For the CDR3, the DNA is TGTGCCATCAGTGAGTCGAAAGGGACGATCGAGCAGTACTTC. The V call is TRBV10-3, the J call TRBJ2-7; D is tentatively TRBD1 or TRBD2 (5 bases each). The germline gives CDR1 ENHRY, CDR2 SYGVKD. The V and J ends lost 0 bases and 6 bases respectively, with 12 bases between them. This CDR3 spans 14 amino acids.

Many counts were recorded for this clonotype. J is TRBJ2-7 and V is TRBV13; possible D gene TRBD1, 5 bases. Germline V gene lookup returns CDR1 PRHDT and CDR2 FYEKMQ (reference sequence). This CDR3 region has 14 residues. Trimming cost V 7 bases and J 3 bases, with 16 bases left between them. The DNA of the CDR3 is TGTGCCAGCACCCGCATCGGGCAGGGCTACGAGCAGTACTTC. Residues: CASTRIGQGYEQYF.

This clonotype was seen many times. The rearrangement uses TRBV28 and TRBJ2-1, with 10 bases aligning to TRBD1. This CDR3 region has 15 residues. Germline V gene lookup returns CDR1 MDHEN and CDR2 SYDVKM. The trim removed 2 bases at V and 6 bases at J, leaving 4 bases unmatched. The CDR3 DNA is TGTGCCAGCAGTTTACCGGGACAGGGGCCCAATGAGCAGTTCTTC. It encodes CASSLPGQGPNEQFF.

This clonotype was observed a handful of times. Here the CDR3 DNA reads TGTGCCAGCAGTACCCCCCGAGCGGGATTCACAGATACGCAGTATTTT. It specifies CASSTPRAGFTDTQYF. This rearrangement joins TRBV6-1 to TRBJ2-3; 7 bases map to TRBD2. The V and J ends lost 5 bases and 2 bases, in that order; junction bases with no gene match: 10. Germline CDR1 MNHNS, CDR2 SASEGT. This CDR3 is 16 amino acids long.

This clonotype was counted many times. The chain employs TRBV7-2 and TRBJ2-5; 12 nucleotides agree with TRBD2. V lost 6 bases, J lost 4 bases, and 6 bases stayed unmatched. Germline V gene data show CDR1 as SGHTA and CDR2 as FQGNSA. The CDR3 consists of 15 residues. The DNA of the CDR3 is TGTGCCAGCAGACCCGGACTAGCGGGATCAGAGACCCAGTACTTC. It encodes CASRPGLAGSETQYF.

The sample holds many counts of this clonotype. V is TRBV12-3 or TRBV12-4 and J is TRBJ2-5; perhaps TRBD2 as D (6 bases). Trimming left V 7 bases short and J 2 bases short, with 11 bases between. This CDR3 has 13 residues. CDR3 DNA sequence: TGTGCCAGCACCCTGACTAGTCAAGAGACCCAGTACTTC. Amino acid sequence: CASTLTSQETQYF.

The rearrangement uses TRBV15 and TRBJ1-5; possible D gene TRBD1, 6 bases. The germline V and J ends were trimmed by 5 bases and 7 bases, with 12 bases remaining between them. CDR3 size: 13 residues. Germline CDR1 and CDR2: LNHNV and YYDKDF (reference sequence). The CDR3 DNA reads as TGTGCCACCAGCGAATCAGGGGAGCAGCCCCAGCATTTT. It translates to CATSESGEQPQHF. The full variable domain, in which reference TRBV15 and TRBJ1-5 provide the parts outside the CDR3, is DAMVIQNPRYQVTQFGKPVTLSCSQTLNHNVMYWYQQKSSQAPKLLFHYYDKDFNNEADTPDNFQSRRPNTSFCFLDIRSPGLGDTAMYLCATSESGEQPQHFGDGTRLSIL.

About this clonotype: Possible read error: a much larger clone is one base away. Without the conserved terminal phenylalanine or tryptophan, this CDR3 likely stems from a read error. The chain joins TRBV15 to TRBJ2-6, with D uncertain. Germline V gene data show CDR1 as LNHNV and CDR2 as YYDKDF (reference sequence). V gave up 3 bases and J gave up 0 bases, with 6 bases separating them. The CDR3 contains 15 residues. The CDR3 sequence: CATSRGLSGANVLTS. The CDR3 bases are TGTGCCACCAGCAGGGGCCTCTCTGGGGCCAACGTCCTGACTTCC.

As for this clonotype: One base away lies a much larger clone, so this may be a sequencing read error. The V and J genes are TRBV6-1 and TRBJ1-4; possibly TRBD1 for D (5 bases). V lost 1 base and J lost 8, with 17 bases in between. Germline V gene lookup returns CDR1 MNHNS and CDR2 SASEGT. There are 16 residues in the CDR3. The CDR3 region has the DNA TGTGCCAGCAGTGAAGGAGGTTCGGGGCGCGGCGAAAAACTGTTTTTT. The encoded protein is CASSEGGSGRGEKLFF.

The chain combines TRBV28 with TRBJ1-5, with 9 bases lining up with TRBD1. The CDR3 is 16 residues long. Germline CDR1 and CDR2: MDHEN and SYDVKM. The V segment lost 3 bases and the J segment 6 bases; nucleotides outside the gene matches: 9. The CDR3 nucleotides read TGTGCCAGCAGTTTTGAGAGAACAGGGGGCGGTCAGCCCCAGCATTTT. Protein: CASSFERTGGGQPQHF.

This clonotype was observed a few times. The chain recombines TRBV4-2 with TRBJ2-1, with a tentative D call TRBD2 (5 bases). Germline values: CDR1 LGHNA, CDR2 YNFKEQ. The CDR3 loop spans 15 amino acids. Trimming left V 1 base short and J 8 bases short, with 15 bases between. DNA for the CDR3: TGTGCCAGCAGCCAAGCCCGTCTTAGCGTCCATGAGCAGTTCTTC. Protein sequence: CASSQARLSVHEQFF.

In its sample, this clonotype was seen many times. The chain combines TRBV28 with TRBJ2-7; maybe TRBD1 (6 bases). The ends were cut back, 10 bases at V and 1 base at J, with 17 bases in the middle. This CDR3 region has 14 residues. Germline-derived CDR1 and CDR2 are MDHEN and SYDVKM. CDR3 in amino acids: CATELAGVSYEQYF. The CDR3 nucleotides are TGTGCCACGGAGCTTGCAGGGGTTTCCTACGAGCAGTACTTC.

The chain employs TRBV19 and TRBJ1-3, with 10 nucleotides matching TRBD1. With V trimmed by 4 bases and J by 3 bases, 12 bases remained unmatched. The CDR3 is made up of 18 amino acids. Germline lookup yields CDR1 LNHDA and CDR2 SQIVND (reference sequence). CDR3 in DNA: TGTGCCAGTAGTACCACCGGGACAGGGGCCAATTTTGGAAACACCATATATTTT. This sequence encodes CASSTTGTGANFGNTIYF.

There are many counts of this clonotype. The rearrangement links TRBV14 to TRBJ2-7, with D perhaps assigned TRBD1 or TRBD2 (5 bases each). V was cut by 0 bases and J by 0 bases, with 9 bases left in between. This CDR3 contains 15 residues. Germline CDR1 and CDR2: SGHDN and FVKESK. The CDR3 spells CASSQELGDSYEQYF. CDR3 DNA: TGTGCCAGCAGCCAAGAATTGGGGGACTCCTACGAGCAGTACTTC.

The V and J genes are TRBV7-9 and TRBJ1-4, with 9 bases fitting TRBD1. Germline trimming cut 4 bases from V and 0 bases from J; bases unmatched to any gene: 6. The CDR3 sequence is 17 residues long. Germline V CDR1 and CDR2: SEHNR, FQNEAQ (reference sequence). The CDR3 DNA reads as TGTGCCAGCAGCTACTACAGGGGGCTTGCAACTAATGAAAAACTGTTTTTT. Its protein product is CASSYYRGLATNEKLFF.

This clonotype was counted ten times or more. This chain connects TRBV6-1 to TRBJ1-2, with D maybe TRBD1 (5 bases). CDR1 and CDR2 (germline): MNHNS, SASEGT. V was cut by 6 bases and J by 7 bases, with 12 bases left in between. The CDR3 runs to 12 residues. The CDR3 region has the DNA TGTGCCAGCAGATCCCTAGGGGTTGGCTACACCTTC. This translates into CASRSLGVGYTF.

This clonotype was picked up many times. V and J are TRBV7-8 and TRBJ2-7; 9 positions match TRBD1. Germline trimming cut 5 bases from V and 5 bases from J; bases unmatched to any gene: 7. CDR1 is SGHVS and CDR2 is FQNEAQ in the germline V gene. The CDR3 is 14 residues long. CDR3 in DNA: TGTGCCAGCAGCACTGGACAGGGGTCCAACGAGCAGTACTTC. Its protein is CASSTGQGSNEQYF.

Worth noting for this clonotype: The junction departs from germline at one end; a sequencing error may be responsible. The chain carries TRBV5-1 and TRBJ2-5; D not certain. Germline V gene lookup returns CDR1 SGHRS and CDR2 YFSETQ. CDR3 length equals 14 residues. CDR3 nucleotide sequence: TGCGCCAGCAGATTGGACCCTCTAGTGGAGACCCAGTACTTC. It is translated as CASRLDPLVETQYF.

This clonotype has ten or more counts. The CDR3: CASSFVGLAGGRAYEQYF. CDR3 DNA: TGTGCCAGCAGTTTCGTTGGACTAGCGGGAGGTAGGGCCTACGAGCAGTACTTC. The genes are TRBV6-5 and TRBJ2-7, with TRBD2 matching over 14 bases. V lost 4 bases, J lost 2 bases, and 10 bases stayed unmatched. Germline CDR1 reads MNHEY; CDR2 reads SVGAGI. CDR3 length equals 18 residues.

In this sample, this clonotype turned up a few times. This chain connects TRBV2 to TRBJ1-6, with a tentative D call TRBD1 (6 bases). Trimming took 10 bases from V and 4 from J, leaving 8 bases between them. Germline V gene lookup returns CDR1 SNHLY and CDR2 FYNNEI. The CDR3 has 12 amino acids. For the CDR3, the DNA is TGTGCCACCAGGGGTTATAATTCACCCCTCCACTTT. Translation: CATRGYNSPLHF.

This clonotype was detected many times. V gene TRBV7-9 combines with J gene TRBJ2-7; the match to TRBD1 covers 9 bases. The CDR3 is made up of 14 amino acids. Germline assignment: CDR1 SEHNR and CDR2 FQNEAQ (reference sequence). V lost 4 bases to trimming and J lost 2 bases; unmatched junction nucleotides: 3. The CDR3 DNA follows: TGTGCCAGCAGCTATGGGACAGGGACCTACGAGCAGTACTTC. Translating gives CASSYGTGTYEQYF.

This clonotype was picked up many times. The chain combines TRBV11-2 with TRBJ2-2, with D perhaps TRBD1 or TRBD2 (5 bases each). The CDR3 consists of 16 residues. Trimming left V 0 bases short and J 5 bases short, with 13 bases between. Germline V gene sequence: CDR1 SGHAT, CDR2 FQNNGV. CDR3: CASSLEGVRRTGELFF. CDR3 bases: TGTGCCAGCAGCTTAGAGGGGGTCAGGAGAACCGGGGAGCTGTTTTTT.

The chain couples TRBV19 to TRBJ1-5; 7 bases fit TRBD1. The V and J ends lost 4 bases and 3 bases, in that order; junction bases with no gene match: 6. In germline, CDR1 is LNHDA, CDR2 SQIVND (reference sequence). The length of the CDR3 is 15 residues. CDR3 in amino acids: CASSTDRVINQPQHF. For the CDR3, the DNA is TGTGCCAGTAGTACCGACAGGGTGATCAATCAGCCCCAGCATTTT.

This clonotype was detected many times. This chain uses TRBV12-5 with TRBJ2-1, with D possibly being TRBD1 (5 bases). Trimming took off 2 bases at V and 8 bases at J, with 13 bases between the two ends. The CDR3 sequence is 14 residues long. Germline CDR1 LGHNT, CDR2 FRNRAP. In nucleotides, the CDR3 is TGTGCTAGTGGTTTGCCTTTCAGGGTACATGAGCAGTTCTTC. It encodes CASGLPFRVHEQFF. The whole variable domain, remainder taken from reference TRBV12-5 and TRBJ2-1, is DARVTQTPRHKVTEMGQEVTMRCQPILGHNTVFWYRQTMMQGLELLAYFRNRAPLDDSGMPKDRFSAEMPDATLATLKIQPSEPRDSAVYFCASGLPFRVHEQFFGPGTRLTVL.

The sample holds a few counts of this clonotype. The V call is TRBV13, the J call TRBJ1-6; TRBD1 agrees at 8 bases. V trimming: 2 bases; J trimming: 0 bases; junction bases outside the gene matches: 3. CDR1 and CDR2 from the germline V gene are PRHDT and FYEKMQ (reference sequence). The CDR3 totals 17 residues. The CDR3 protein is CASSLSGTGSYNSPLHF. CDR3 DNA: TGTGCCAGCAGCTTATCCGGGACAGGCTCCTATAATTCACCCCTCCACTTT.